The clone carrying this T cell receptor (beta chain) was counted only a few times. Its antigen is unknown. Germline and junction disagree at one end, which may indicate a read error. CDR1 is ENHRY and CDR2 is SYGVKD in the germline V gene. This CDR3 is built from 14 residues. The PCR was carried out with 60 Vbeta primers and 13 Jbeta primers. TCRdb keeps only in-frame clones here, not all; method: immunoSEQ multiplex PCR. Of roughly 120,000 clones listed, 15% were seen once; the top ten hold 1.5% to 2%. The data were obtained in a study of cytomegalovirus exposure and HLA in healthy donors. Overall study findings and caveats: Associated with HLA alleles at 0.05 false discovery rate in a later analysis were around 17,000 TCR beta sequences. Cytomegalovirus association was assigned to around 150 TCR beta chains. Segments of the TCR beta V type were, in most cases, productive about 90% or about 30% of the time in an earlier analysis.

This chain links TRBV10-3 with TRBJ2-7, with D perhaps TRBD1 (6 bases). Sequencing used PBMCs. This receptor was identified in a woman in her late teens or twenties in good health and CMV-seronegative. The CDR3 nucleotides read TGTGCCATCCCCCCCCGGGACATCTCCTCCGAGCAGTACTTC. Protein: CAIPPRDISSEQYF.